The rows below give T cell receptor beta chains drawn from one sample of a study of shared T cell receptors in the human thymus. Measured with immunoSEQ multiplex PCR; TCRdb has only the in-frame clones, and not every one. The sample gives some 640,000 clones, around 87% of which show up once; approximately 0.0097% is in the top ten. Separately, the same data were catalogued under a study of human thymus T cells.

Sequencing was performed on thymocytes. The receptors here all came from a boy less than two years old with a congenital heart defect. Each CDR3 is given with its conserved first and last residue. A D gene is named only where the DNA matches it firmly. Clone size is not always given. Where it is, it says once, few, many or a class for expanded clones.

v_call	d_call	j_call	clone_size	cdr3_aa	cdr3_nt
TRBV9	TRBD1	TRBJ1-1	-	CASSAGGRHTEAFF	TGTGCCAGCAGCGCAGGGGGCCGACACACTGAAGCTTTCTTT
TRBV12-5	-	TRBJ2-1	few	CASGTGDLPTEQFF	TGTGCTAGTGGTACGGGGGACCTACCTACCGAGCAGTTCTTC
TRBV9	TRBD2	TRBJ2-3	-	CASTPPGLAGVVGTDTQYF	TGTGCCAGCACCCCGCCGGGACTAGCGGGAGTTGTGGGCACAGATACGCAGTATTTT
TRBV28	-	TRBJ2-7	-	CASSWALTDLYEQYF	TGTGCCAGCAGTTGGGCCCTGACAGATCTCTACGAGCAGTACTTC
TRBV11-2	-	TRBJ2-7	-	CASSPVRDFSYEQYF	TGTGCCAGCAGCCCTGTCCGGGACTTTTCCTACGAGCAGTACTTC
TRBV6-5	-	TRBJ2-1	-	CASTSGDCNEQFF	TGTGCCAGCACCTCCGGGGACTGCAATGAGCAGTTCTTC
TRBV7-2	-	TRBJ1-4	-	CASSFLPNEKLFF	TGTGCCAGCAGCTTTCTCCCTAATGAAAAACTGTTTTTT
TRBV27	TRBD1	TRBJ2-7	-	CASGHQNRGRTFEQYF	TGTGCCAGCGGACACCAAAACAGGGGGCGTACCTTCGAGCAGTACTTC
TRBV2	TRBD2	TRBJ2-1	once	CASTPSRGRAENEQFF	TGTGCCAGCACTCCATCGCGCGGGAGGGCCGAGAATGAGCAGTTCTTC
TRBV9	-	TRBJ1-1	-	CASSEVRGPKTFTEAFF	TGTGCCAGCAGCGAGGTCAGGGGTCCCAAAACTTTTACTGAAGCTTTCTTT
TRBV9	-	TRBJ1-2	-	CASSVGGVYGYTF	TGTGCCAGCAGCGTAGGCGGGGTATATGGCTACACCTTC
TRBV4-1	-	TRBJ2-2	-	CATSKSGTFANTGELFF	TGCGCCACCAGCAAGTCCGGGACATTCGCGAACACCGGGGAGCTGTTTTTT
TRBV4-3	-	TRBJ1-3	-	CASSQDNKQGAGNTIYF	TGCGCCAGCAGCCAAGATAATAAACAGGGAGCAGGAAACACCATATATTTT
TRBV14	TRBD2	TRBJ2-7	-	CASSQDRGGESYEQYF	TGTGCCAGCAGCCAAGATCGGGGGGGCGAATCCTACGAGCAGTACTTC
TRBV15	-	TRBJ1-1	-	CATSREFSTEAFF	TGTGCCACCAGCAGGGAGTTTTCGACTGAAGCTTTCTTT
TRBV25-1	-	TRBJ2-5	-	CASTEWGEQETQYF	TGTGCCAGCACCGAATGGGGGGAACAAGAGACCCAGTACTTC
TRBV10-3	TRBD1	TRBJ2-3	-	CAISLDRVNVTDTQYF	TGTGCCATCAGCCTCGACAGGGTTAATGTTACAGATACGCAGTATTTT
TRBV5-1	-	TRBJ2-7	-	CASSLLVRSSSYEQYF	TGCGCCAGCAGCCTCCTCGTTCGCAGTTCCTCCTACGAGCAGTACTTC
TRBV14	-	TRBJ1-4	-	CASSQVYISTNEKLFF	TGTGCCAGCAGCCAAGTATACATCTCAACTAATGAAAAACTGTTTTTT
TRBV7-2	-	TRBJ2-7	-	CASSGRTGAGEQYF	TGTGCCAGCAGCGGAAGGACTGGCGCGGGCGAGCAGTACTTC
TRBV6-1	TRBD2	TRBJ2-7	-	CASSEPLSGGCNEQYF	TGTGCCAGCAGTGAACCACTGAGCGGGGGGTGCAACGAGCAGTACTTC
TRBV7-9	-	TRBJ1-1	-	CASSLVGVEAFF	TGTGCCAGCAGCTTAGTCGGGGTTGAGGCTTTCTTT
TRBV7-9	-	TRBJ2-7	-	CASSPGHGNSYEQYF	TGTGCCAGCAGCCCAGGACATGGTAACTCCTACGAGCAGTACTTC
TRBV5-4	-	TRBJ1-1	-	CASSLGLLGATEAFF	TGTGCCAGCAGCTTGGGGCTTCTGGGGGCCACTGAAGCTTTCTTT
TRBV28	TRBD2	TRBJ2-1	once	CASSLSHTSGSTNEQFF	TGTGCCAGCAGTTTATCCCACACTAGCGGGTCTACTAATGAGCAGTTCTTC
TRBV2	TRBD1	TRBJ2-1	-	CASSDRVQGGEQFF	TGTGCCAGCAGTGACCGAGTACAGGGGGGTGAGCAGTTCTTC
TRBV14	-	TRBJ2-7	-	CASSHLYEQYF	TGTGCCAGCAGCCATCTATACGAGCAGTACTTC
TRBV5-8	-	TRBJ1-6	-	CASSSIGPLSSYNSPLHF	TGTGCCAGCAGCTCAATTGGGCCTCTGAGCTCCTATAATTCACCCCTCCACTTT
TRBV14	TRBD1	TRBJ1-3	-	CASSQLWTGTGNTIYF	TGTGCCAGCAGCCAATTATGGACAGGGACCGGAAACACCATATATTTT
TRBV4-3	TRBD2	TRBJ2-5	-	CASSRFSGSAVKETQYF	TGCGCCAGCAGCCGTTTTAGCGGGAGCGCGGTAAAAGAGACCCAGTACTTC
TRBV18	TRBD2	TRBJ2-2	-	CASSPFLAGENTGELFF	TGTGCCAGCTCACCATTCCTAGCGGGGGAGAACACCGGGGAGCTGTTTTTT
TRBV7-9	-	TRBJ1-6	few	CASSPAWGGEDNSPLHF	TGTGCCAGCAGCCCCGCTTGGGGGGGCGAAGATAATTCACCCCTCCACTTT
TRBV18	-	TRBJ2-7	-	CASSLRQASYEQYF	TGTGCCAGCTCACTCCGACAGGCTTCCTACGAGCAGTACTTC
TRBV12-5	TRBD1	TRBJ1-4	-	CASGLLTGGDQLFF	TGTGCTAGTGGTTTGTTGACAGGGGGCGACCAACTGTTTTTT
TRBV30	-	TRBJ1-5	-	CAWSNRGGGQPQHF	TGTGCCTGGAGCAATAGGGGAGGAGGTCAGCCCCAGCATTTT
TRBV18	TRBD1	TRBJ1-1	-	CASSPRQGSTEAFF	TGTGCCAGCTCACCTAGACAGGGGAGCACTGAAGCTTTCTTT
TRBV4-1	-	TRBJ2-2	-	CASQPKAAVGELFF	TGCGCCAGCCAACCAAAAGCGGCGGTCGGGGAGCTGTTTTTT
TRBV6-6	TRBD1	TRBJ2-7	-	CASSYGRQGTYEQYF	TGTGCCAGCAGTTACGGGAGACAGGGGACCTACGAGCAGTACTTC
TRBV6-1	-	TRBJ1-5	-	CASSEFGQGSGSNQPQHF	TGTGCCAGCAGTGAATTTGGTCAGGGCTCGGGTAGCAATCAGCCCCAGCATTTT
TRBV14	-	TRBJ2-3	once	CASSHRSDTQYF	TGTGCCAGCAGCCATAGATCAGATACGCAGTATTTT
TRBV6-5	-	TRBJ1-5	few	CASRGDVNQPQHF	TGTGCCAGCAGAGGGGATGTAAATCAGCCCCAGCATTTT
TRBV5-3	TRBD2	TRBJ2-7	once	CARSPHHTSAYTYEQYF	TGTGCCAGAAGCCCACACCACACTAGCGCTTACACCTACGAGCAGTACTTC
TRBV10-1	-	TRBJ2-1	-	CASSESWHGEQFF	TGCGCCAGCAGTGAGTCCTGGCATGGCGAGCAGTTCTTC
TRBV27	-	TRBJ1-4	-	CASRSDEKLFF	TGTGCCAGCAGGTCGGATGAAAAACTGTTTTTT
TRBV5-1	TRBD2	TRBJ2-7	-	CASSLYPGGDQTSGADYEQYF	TGCGCCAGCAGCTTGTACCCGGGAGGTGACCAGACTAGCGGGGCAGACTACGAGCAGTACTTC
TRBV28	-	TRBJ2-7	-	CASRFRESSYEQYF	TGTGCCAGCAGATTCCGGGAAAGCTCCTACGAGCAGTACTTC
TRBV27	-	TRBJ1-1	-	CASVDSHFTEAFF	TGTGCCAGCGTTGACAGCCATTTCACTGAAGCTTTCTTT
TRBV5-5	TRBD2	TRBJ2-7	-	CASSHGTSRTYEQYF	TGTGCCAGCAGCCACGGGACTAGCAGAACCTACGAGCAGTACTTC
TRBV18	TRBD1	TRBJ2-2	-	CASSRTGGTGELFF	TGTGCCAGCTCGCGGACAGGGGGCACCGGGGAGCTGTTTTTT
TRBV10-1	-	TRBJ1-1	-	CASSESGGSEAFF	TGCGCCAGCAGTGAGTCCGGGGGGTCTGAAGCTTTCTTT
TRBV7-2	TRBD2	TRBJ2-1	-	CASSLAGLAGTHAYNEQFF	TGTGCCAGCAGCTTAGCCGGACTAGCGGGGACCCATGCCTACAATGAGCAGTTCTTC
TRBV10-2	-	TRBJ2-7	-	CASSVPGISYEQYF	TGCGCCAGCAGTGTTCCGGGGATCTCCTACGAGCAGTACTTC
TRBV5-4	-	TRBJ2-7	-	CASSPTVPASSYEQYF	TGTGCCAGCAGCCCGACAGTTCCAGCCTCCTCCTACGAGCAGTACTTC
TRBV14	-	TRBJ2-5	-	CASSQKSGKETQYF	TGTGCCAGCAGCCAAAAGTCCGGGAAAGAGACCCAGTACTTC
TRBV4-3	-	TRBJ2-6	-	CASSQDWGVWDPASGANVLTF	TGCGCCAGCAGCCAAGATTGGGGGGTTTGGGATCCAGCCTCTGGGGCCAACGTCCTGACTTTC
TRBV6-4	-	TRBJ2-3	-	CASSDQAGSASTDTQYF	TGTGCCAGCAGTGACCAGGCAGGTAGCGCGAGCACAGATACGCAGTATTTT
TRBV28	-	TRBJ1-2	once	CASSLGGGIYGYTF	TGTGCCAGCAGTTTAGGGGGAGGGATCTATGGCTACACCTTC
TRBV29-1	-	TRBJ2-1	-	CSVPPRGHEQFF	TGCAGCGTTCCGCCGCGAGGGCATGAGCAGTTCTTC
TRBV28	-	TRBJ2-3	-	CASSFYRNQIPSTDTQYF	TGTGCCAGCAGCTTCTACAGGAATCAAATCCCGAGCACAGATACGCAGTATTTT
TRBV7-9	-	TRBJ1-5	-	CASSSLAGEKHF	TGTGCCAGCAGCTCCCTGGCGGGGGAAAAGCATTTT